This entry lists 17 T cell receptor beta chains sequenced from one sample in a study of technical replicates of blood from several donors. Assay: immunoSEQ multiplex PCR; the TCRdb copy retains only in-frame clones and omits some. The profile shows 60,000 to 75,000 clones, 95% to 98% of them singletons. The sample was T cells isolated from PBMCs. These receptors were obtained from a human donor in good health.

The chain joins TRBV11-3 to TRBJ2-5; 9 nucleotides agree with TRBD1. The germline V gene encodes CDR1 SGHNT and CDR2 YENEEA. Losses at the gene ends were 5 bases for V and 4 bases for J; bases not matched to a gene: 8. The CDR3 sequence is 15 residues long. The CDR3 DNA follows: TGTGCCAGCAGCCTGACAGGGGGTTTAGTAGAGACCCAGTACTTC. Translated: CASSLTGGLVETQYF.

The J gene is TRBJ2-5, the V gene TRBV7-9, with 9 bases identical to TRBD2. Germline V CDR1 and CDR2: SEHNR, FQNEAQ (reference sequence). CDR3 length equals 15 residues. With V trimmed by 2 bases and J by 5 bases, 6 bases remained unmatched. In DNA form, the CDR3 reads TGTGCCAGCAGCTTAAACGTAGCGGGAGAGGAGACCCAGTACTTC. It specifies CASSLNVAGEETQYF.

A remark on this clone: Other DNA sequences from this sample encode an identical CDR3 as well. This chain uses TRBV9 with TRBJ1-1; D gene unclear. Germline CDR1 is SGDLS and CDR2 is YYNGEE. V gave up 2 bases and J gave up 2 bases, with 7 bases separating them. The CDR3 totals 13 residues. Here the CDR3 DNA reads TGTGCCAGCAGCGTGCAGGTAAACACTGAAGCTTTCTTT. Translating it yields CASSVQVNTEAFF.

Here the CDR3 DNA reads TGCGCCAGCAGCTTGGTTAGCGGGAGGTCTAGCTCCTACGAGCAGTACTTC. Translated, it gives CASSLVSGRSSSYEQYF. J is TRBJ2-7 and V is TRBV5-1; TRBD2 aligns across 10 bases. Germline-derived CDR1 and CDR2 are SGHRS and YFSETQ. The V segment lost 0 bases and the J segment 0 bases; nucleotides outside the gene matches: 6. The CDR3 covers 17 residues.

The rearrangement joins TRBV7-3 to TRBJ2-1, with TRBD2 matching over 9 bases. V gave up 6 bases and J gave up 0 bases; unmatched junction bases: 12. Germline CDR1 SGHTA, CDR2 FQGTGA. The CDR3 loop spans 18 amino acids. CDR3 DNA sequence: TGTGCCAGCAGACAAACATTGGCGGGAGGGCCCTCCTACAATGAGCAGTTCTTC. Its translation: CASRQTLAGGPSYNEQFF.

The V gene is TRBV9, the J gene TRBJ2-5; D is unresolved. From germline, CDR1 is SGDLS and CDR2 YYNGEE. The CDR3 spans 13 residues. V was trimmed by 0 bases and J by 5 bases, leaving 8 bases between them. CDR3 loop: CASSVGFEETQYF. In DNA form, the CDR3 reads TGTGCCAGCAGCGTAGGTTTCGAGGAGACCCAGTACTTC.

This clone was counted once. CDR3 loop: CASSHSWGQGEQYF. CDR3 DNA sequence: TGTGCCAGCAGCCATTCGTGGGGACAGGGCGAGCAGTACTTC. The chain has TRBV11-2 and TRBJ2-7, with TRBD1 matching over 9 bases. CDR3 length equals 14 residues. Germline V gene sequence: CDR1 SGHAT, CDR2 FQNNGV. The V and J ends lost 5 bases and 6 bases, in that order; junction bases with no gene match: 8.

V usage is TRBV10-3 and J usage is TRBJ1-4; TRBD1 is a possible D gene (5 bases). The CDR3 is 14 amino acids. Germline CDR1 reads ENHRY; CDR2 reads SYGVKD. Trimming removed 4 bases from V and 5 bases from J, with 11 bases in between. CDR3 nucleotide sequence: TGTGCCATCAGTGCGGGACGGGGGAATGAAAAACTGTTTTTT. Translating it yields CAISAGRGNEKLFF.

This sequence joins TRBV4-1 and TRBJ2-3, with no clear D. The CDR3 is 15 residues long. V was clipped by 2 bases and J by 0 bases, with 9 bases between them. Per germline, CDR1 MGHRA and CDR2 YSYEKL. CDR3 sequence reads: CASSQRWPSTDTQYF. For the CDR3, the DNA is TGCGCCAGCAGCCAACGTTGGCCTAGCACAGATACGCAGTATTTT.

The rearrangement uses TRBV15 and TRBJ1-2; D is unresolved. Between the trimmed V and J ends, which lost 0 bases and 9 bases, there was a span of 14 bases. This CDR3 is 14 amino acids long. Germline CDR1 LNHNV, CDR2 YYDKDF (reference sequence). CDR3 sequence: CATSRDSSGMSYTF. The CDR3 nucleotides are TGTGCCACCAGCAGAGATTCTTCGGGGATGAGCTACACCTTC.

CDR3 DNA: TGCGCCAGCAGGAGAGACAGGGGGGAGGAAAAACTGTTTTTT. Translation gives CASRRDRGEEKLFF. The rearrangement links TRBV10-2 to TRBJ1-4; 9 nucleotides agree with TRBD1. CDR3 length: 14 amino acids. The V and J ends lost 6 bases and 8 bases, in that order; junction bases with no gene match: 7. CDR1 and CDR2 from the germline V gene are WSHSY and SAAADI.

The chain joins TRBV6-6 to TRBJ2-7; perhaps TRBD1 as D (6 bases). In germline, CDR1 is MNHNY, CDR2 SVGAGI (reference sequence). The CDR3 consists of 14 residues. V was cut by 6 bases and J by 2 bases, with 14 bases left in between. CDR3 protein: CASRQGWTAYEQYF. The CDR3 DNA reads TGTGCCAGCAGGCAAGGTTGGACAGCCTACGAGCAGTACTTC.

The chain combines TRBV29-1 with TRBJ2-2, with a tentative D call TRBD1 (5 bases). The CDR3 is made up of 14 amino acids. V was trimmed by 0 bases and J by 1 base, leaving 6 bases between them. Germline assignment: CDR1 SQVTM and CDR2 ANQGSEA. The CDR3 here is CSVEDTGNTGELFF. CDR3 DNA: TGCAGCGTTGAAGATACAGGGAACACCGGGGAGCTGTTTTTT.

This sequence joins TRBV4-3 and TRBJ2-7; possible D gene TRBD1, 5 bases. The germline V gene has CDR1 LGHNA and CDR2 YSLEER. The CDR3 spans 14 residues. Trimming cost V 0 bases and J 3 bases, with 9 bases left between them. CDR3 nucleotide sequence: TGCGCCAGCAGCCAAGAAGAACAGGTCTACGAGCAGTACTTC. Translated: CASSQEEQVYEQYF.

V gene TRBV4-1 combines with J gene TRBJ2-3; TRBD1 aligns across 9 bases. Trimming removed 0 bases from V and 3 bases from J; junction bases left unmatched: 4. The CDR3 is made up of 16 amino acids. Per germline, CDR1 MGHRA and CDR2 YSYEKL. CDR3 sequence: CASSQEPGTGTDTQYF. CDR3 DNA: TGCGCCAGCAGCCAAGAACCCGGGACAGGGACAGATACGCAGTATTTT.

This sequence joins TRBV30 and TRBJ2-2; TRBD1 aligns across 7 bases. V lost 2 bases, J lost 3 bases, and 6 bases stayed unmatched. This CDR3 contains 15 residues. Germline V CDR1 and CDR2: GTSNPN, SVGIG (reference sequence). The CDR3 is CAWSNGQVDTGELFF. The CDR3 DNA sequence: TGTGCCTGGAGTAACGGACAGGTGGACACCGGGGAGCTGTTTTTT. The variable domain in full, with the rest retrieved from reference TRBV30 and TRBJ2-2, is SQTIHQWPATLVQPVGSPLSLECTVEGTSNPNLYWYRQAAGRGLQLLFYSVGIGQISSEVPQNLSASRPQDRQFILSSKKLLLSDSGFYLCAWSNGQVDTGELFFGEGSRLTVL.

The J gene is TRBJ2-7, the V gene TRBV29-1; 9 nucleotides line up with TRBD1. V was clipped by 4 bases and J by 4 bases; unmatched bases: 2. The CDR3 loop spans 12 amino acids. The germline gives CDR1 SQVTM, CDR2 ANQGSEA. CDR3 in amino acids: CSVAGTGYEQYF. In DNA form, the CDR3 reads TGCAGCGTTGCAGGGACAGGGTACGAGCAGTACTTC.